One TCR beta chain is described in this entry. This sample was taken from a study of long-term antiretroviral therapy in people with HIV. CDR1 and CDR2 (germline): MNHEY, SMNVEV (reference sequence). Trimming left V 5 bases short and J 0 bases short, with 12 bases between. This CDR3 spans 15 amino acids. The authors ran the immunoSEQ assay, v3.0, at survey level. Sequencing was performed with immunoSEQ multiplex PCR; in TCRdb, only in-frame clones are kept and a portion is missing. The sample includes over 30,000 clones, approximately 90% of them seen just once. The source was unsorted PBMCs, collected 1.1 years after starting antiretroviral therapy. The V call is TRBV27, the J call TRBJ2-3; D gene uncertain. This receptor was obtained from a man younger than 35 with HIV. CDR3 sequence: CASSTLSSSTDTQYF. In DNA form, the CDR3 reads TGTGCCAGCAGTACTTTGAGCTCTAGCACAGATACGCAGTATTTT.